This T cell receptor (beta chain) was identified during a study of blood T cell repertoires in COVID-19. This clone has only one observation. Method: immunoSEQ multiplex PCR; TCRdb's copy keeps in-frame clones and lacks some. The data show about 310,000 clones, around 87% seen once. The V gene end was trimmed by 6 bases and the J gene end by 9 bases; junction bases not matched to a gene: 13. CDR3 size: 15 residues. Germline CDR1 is SEHNR and CDR2 is FQNEAQ (reference sequence). The sequencing input was peripheral blood. This chain connects TRBV7-9 to TRBJ2-4; 8 nucleotides align to TRBD1. The TCR sequence derives from a man aged 45-65 years with active or convalescent COVID-19. Here the CDR3 reads CASSSTDRDQGIQYF. For the CDR3, the DNA is TGTGCCAGCAGTTCTACGGACAGGGATCAGGGCATTCAGTACTTC.